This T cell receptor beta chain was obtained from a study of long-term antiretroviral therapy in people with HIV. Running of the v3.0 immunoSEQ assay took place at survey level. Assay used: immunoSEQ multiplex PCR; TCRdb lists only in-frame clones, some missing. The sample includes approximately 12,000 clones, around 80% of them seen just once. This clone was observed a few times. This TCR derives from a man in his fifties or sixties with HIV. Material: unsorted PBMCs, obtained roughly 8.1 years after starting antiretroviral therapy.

In DNA form, the CDR3 reads TGTGCCAGCAGTCTGGTGGCAGGGGGCCACGAGCAGTACTTC. This gives the protein CASSLVAGGHEQYF. This chain uses TRBV6-5 with TRBJ2-7; 8 positions agree with TRBD1. The V gene end was trimmed by 5 bases and the J gene end by 5 bases; junction bases not matched to a gene: 8. The CDR3 is 14 residues long. Germline CDR1 and CDR2: MNHEY and SVGAGI.